These 17 T cell receptor beta chains were all obtained from the same sample, sequenced in a study of T cell responses to AZD1222 COVID-19 vaccine. This table comes from immunoSEQ multiplex PCR, and its TCRdb copy is limited to in-frame clones, with some not included. The data show about 120,000 clones, roughly nine tenths seen once. This sample comprised peripheral blood, obtained 28 days after the second AZD1222 dose. These receptors came from an adult who received the AZD1222 COVID-19 vaccine.

The rearrangement joins TRBV25-1 to TRBJ1-6, with 7 positions matching TRBD1. Germline CDR1 and CDR2: MGHDK and SYGVNS. The CDR3 contains 14 residues. V was pared by 5 bases and J by 7 bases, with 5 bases of the junction left unmatched. CDR3 DNA: TGTGCCAGCAGTCCGGACAGGAGAAATTCACCCCTCCACTTT. Its translation is CASSPDRRNSPLHF.

This sequence joins TRBV10-3 and TRBJ2-5; 7 bases are shared with TRBD2. The ends lost 0 bases at V and 2 bases at J; junction bases unmatched: 0. Germline V gives CDR1 ENHRY, CDR2 SYGVKD. The CDR3 sequence is 14 residues long. CDR3 residues: CAISESRGQETQYF. As DNA, the CDR3 is TGTGCCATCAGTGAGTCGCGGGGGCAAGAGACCCAGTACTTC.

This chain links TRBV7-8 with TRBJ2-7, with TRBD1 identical over 7 bases. Trimming removed 3 bases from V and 1 base from J; junction bases left unmatched: 6. This CDR3 comprises 15 residues. Germline lookup yields CDR1 SGHVS and CDR2 FQNEAQ. CDR3: CASSFGQELSYEQYF. The DNA of the CDR3 is TGTGCCAGCAGCTTTGGACAGGAACTTTCCTACGAGCAGTACTTC. Based on the CDR3 plus reference TRBV7-8 and TRBJ2-7, the full variable domain is GAGVSQSPRYKVAKRGQDVALRCDPISGHVSLFWYQQALGQGPEFLTYFQNEAQLDKSGLPSDRFFAERPEGSVSTLKIQRTQQEDSAVYLCASSFGQELSYEQYFGPGTRLTVT.

V and J are TRBV7-9 and TRBJ2-3; D is unclear. CDR3 length: 14 amino acids. The V gene's germline CDR1 is SEHNR and CDR2 FQNEAQ (reference sequence). Trimming shortened V by 11 bases and J by 3 bases, and 18 bases separated the two germline ends. CDR3 nucleotides: TGTGCCGGTCAGACTGTTGGGCCGACAGATACGCAGTATTTT. It is translated as CAGQTVGPTDTQYF.

V usage is TRBV29-1 and J usage is TRBJ2-2, with 7 bases fitting TRBD1. The trim removed 3 bases at V and 5 bases at J, leaving 6 bases unmatched. The V gene's germline CDR1 is SQVTM and CDR2 ANQGSEA. The CDR3 is made up of 14 amino acids. The CDR3 region has the DNA TGCAGCGTTGATGACAGGGTTGGGACCGGGGAGCTGTTTTTT. Translation gives CSVDDRVGTGELFF.

This clone showed up just once. The chain recombines TRBV7-3 with TRBJ1-5; possibly TRBD1 for D (6 bases). The V and J ends lost 1 base and 5 bases respectively, with 12 bases between them. The CDR3 spans 15 residues. CDR1 is SGHTA, CDR2 FQGTGA, per germline. The CDR3 here is CASSLNGGADQPQHF. The CDR3 DNA follows: TGTGCCAGCAGCTTAAATGGGGGGGCAGATCAGCCCCAGCATTTT.

The chain joins TRBV27 to TRBJ1-6; maybe TRBD1 (6 bases). Looked up from germline, CDR1 is MNHEY and CDR2 is SMNVEV (reference sequence). The V and J ends lost 3 bases and 5 bases respectively, with 14 bases between them. The CDR3 contains 16 residues. Here the CDR3 reads CASSLAGTHNNSPLHF. In nucleotides, the CDR3 is TGTGCCAGCAGTTTGGCCGGGACACACAATAATTCACCCCTCCACTTT.

The chain carries TRBV6-5 and TRBJ1-5; D is perhaps TRBD1 (6 bases). Per germline, CDR1 MNHEY and CDR2 SVGAGI. There are 15 residues in the CDR3. With 8 bases removed from V and 0 bases from J, the gap between germline ends came to 14 bases. The CDR3 sequence is CASFGGPNSNQPQHF. Written as DNA, the CDR3 is TGTGCCAGCTTCGGGGGGCCCAATAGCAATCAGCCCCAGCATTTT.

The CDR3 nucleotides are TGTGCCAGCAGTGAACTCGCGGGGGAGACAGATACGCAGTATTTT. This encodes CASSELAGETDTQYF. The V call is TRBV6-1, the J call TRBJ2-3; TRBD2 aligns across 7 bases. The V segment lost 2 bases and the J segment 3 bases; nucleotides outside the gene matches: 5. CDR3 size: 15 residues. Germline V lookup: CDR1 MNHNS, CDR2 SASEGT.

The chain combines TRBV30 with TRBJ1-5, with unresolved D. V was cut by 2 bases and J by 2 bases, with 7 bases left in between. The CDR3 spans 13 residues. Per germline, CDR1 GTSNPN and CDR2 SVGIG (reference sequence). The CDR3 reads CAWSSGGNQPQHF. CDR3 in DNA: TGTGCCTGGAGTTCCGGGGGCAATCAGCCCCAGCATTTT.

This clone has only one observation. The chain has TRBV11-1 and TRBJ2-3, with TRBD1 matching over 7 bases. Per the germline V gene, CDR1 is SGHAT and CDR2 is FQDESV (reference sequence). The length of the CDR3 is 14 residues. Trimming removed 6 bases from V and 0 bases from J; junction bases left unmatched: 3. CDR3 DNA: TGTGCCAGCAGGTCGACAGGGAGCACAGATACGCAGTATTTT. Protein: CASRSTGSTDTQYF.

The chain employs TRBV7-8 and TRBJ1-5; no firm D call. The CDR3 consists of 15 residues. The V and J ends lost 2 bases and 4 bases respectively, with 12 bases between them. Germline V gene lookup returns CDR1 SGHVS and CDR2 FQNEAQ. CDR3 amino acids: CASSLIQDWNQPQHF. The CDR3 bases are TGTGCCAGCAGCTTAATCCAGGACTGGAATCAGCCCCAGCATTTT.

The V call is TRBV6-4, the J call TRBJ1-1; a possible D gene is TRBD1 (5 bases). The germline V gene has CDR1 MRHNA and CDR2 SNTAGT. The CDR3 has 14 amino acids. The V end was cut by 3 bases, the J end by 3 bases, with 11 bases between. In DNA form, the CDR3 reads TGTGCCAGCAGTGATGGGCAGGGTTACACTGAAGCTTTCTTT. Protein: CASSDGQGYTEAFF.

This chain uses TRBV30 with TRBJ1-6; possible D gene TRBD1, 6 bases. V gave up 3 bases and J gave up 8 bases, with 11 bases separating them. Germline V gene sequence: CDR1 GTSNPN, CDR2 SVGIG (reference sequence). CDR3 length: 13 residues. The CDR3 DNA reads TGTGCCTGGAGGGACAGAAGCGATTCACCCCTCCACTTT. This codes for CAWRDRSDSPLHF.

The genes are TRBV19 and TRBJ1-5, with TRBD1 matching over 11 bases. CDR1 and CDR2 (germline): LNHDA, SQIVND (reference sequence). The CDR3 runs to 15 residues. The ends lost 3 bases at V and 9 bases at J; junction bases unmatched: 7. The CDR3: CASSIGTGGLGPQHF. In nucleotides, the CDR3 is TGTGCCAGTAGTATTGGGACAGGGGGACTAGGGCCCCAGCATTTT.

The chain is built from TRBV7-2 and TRBJ2-5; unclear D gene. Trimming stripped 3 bases from V and 0 bases from J, with 11 bases between. The CDR3 contains 15 residues. Germline CDR1 is SGHTA and CDR2 is FQGNSA. CDR3 amino acids: CASSLHGQHQETQYF. CDR3 in DNA: TGTGCCAGCAGCTTGCATGGGCAGCACCAAGAGACCCAGTACTTC.

The chain is built from TRBV19 and TRBJ1-2; no clear D gene. The CDR3 runs to 15 residues. Germline V gives CDR1 LNHDA, CDR2 SQIVND (reference sequence). Trimming shortened V by 6 bases and J by 1 base, and 15 bases separated the two germline ends. CDR3 bases: TGTGCCAGTAGCCCAGTGATGGGATATAACTATGGCTACACCTTC. Amino acid sequence: CASSPVMGYNYGYTF.